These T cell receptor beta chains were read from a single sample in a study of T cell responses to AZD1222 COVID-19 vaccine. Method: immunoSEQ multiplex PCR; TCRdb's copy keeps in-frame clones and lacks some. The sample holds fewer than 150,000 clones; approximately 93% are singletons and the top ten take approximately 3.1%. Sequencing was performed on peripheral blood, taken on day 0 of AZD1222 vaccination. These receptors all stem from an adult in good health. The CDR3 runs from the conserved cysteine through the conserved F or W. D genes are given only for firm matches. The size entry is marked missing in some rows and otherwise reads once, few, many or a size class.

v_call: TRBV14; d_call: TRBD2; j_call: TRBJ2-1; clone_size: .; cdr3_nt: TGTGCCAGCAGCCAAGATCAATTACTAGCGGGAGATGGTGAGCAGTTCTTC; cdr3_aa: CASSQDQLLAGDGEQFF
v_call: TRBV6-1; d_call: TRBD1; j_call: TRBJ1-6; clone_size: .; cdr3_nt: TGTGCCAGCAGTGAAGCAGGGGGCAGAGAGTTCTCACCCCTCCACTTT; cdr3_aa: CASSEAGGREFSPLHF
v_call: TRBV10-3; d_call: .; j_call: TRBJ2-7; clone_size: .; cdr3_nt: TGTGCCATCAGTGAGATCGGGGACGAGCAGTACTTC; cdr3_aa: CAISEIGDEQYF
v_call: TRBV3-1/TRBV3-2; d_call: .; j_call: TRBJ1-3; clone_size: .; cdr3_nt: TGTGCCAGCAGCCAAATCCGGGGTTTGCGAAACACCATATATTTT; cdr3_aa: CASSQIRGLRNTIYF
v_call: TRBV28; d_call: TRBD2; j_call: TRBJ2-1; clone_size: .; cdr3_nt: TGTGCCAGCAGTTTAAAATCCCCCTTCTTGACTAGCGGGAGCTCCTACAATGAGCAGTTCTTC; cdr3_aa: CASSLKSPFLTSGSSYNEQFF
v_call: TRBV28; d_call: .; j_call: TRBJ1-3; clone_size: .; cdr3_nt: TGTGCCAGCAGTTTCACACCCCTTAGATCTGGAAACACCATATATTTT; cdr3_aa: CASSFTPLRSGNTIYF
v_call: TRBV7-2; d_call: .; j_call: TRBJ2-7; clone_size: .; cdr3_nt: TGTGCCAGCAGCCCTTATTTTGGTTATCAATCCTACGAGCAGTACTTC; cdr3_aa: CASSPYFGYQSYEQYF
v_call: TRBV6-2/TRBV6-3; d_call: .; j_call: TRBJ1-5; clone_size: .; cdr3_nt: TGTGCCAGCAGCTCTATGGGGGGCCACAATCAGCCCCAGCATTTT; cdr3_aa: CASSSMGGHNQPQHF
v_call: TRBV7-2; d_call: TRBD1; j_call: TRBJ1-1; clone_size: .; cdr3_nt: TGTGCCAGCAGCAATACAGGGGGCGGCACTGAAGCTTTCTTT; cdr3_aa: CASSNTGGGTEAFF
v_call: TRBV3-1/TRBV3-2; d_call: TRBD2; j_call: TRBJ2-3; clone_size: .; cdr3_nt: TGTGCCAGCAGCCCGGGACTAGCATTCGATACGCAGTATTTT; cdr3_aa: CASSPGLAFDTQYF
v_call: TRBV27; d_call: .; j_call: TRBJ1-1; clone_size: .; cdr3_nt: TGTGCCAGCAGTGCTCAGGGTGGCACTGAAGCTTTCTTT; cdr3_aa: CASSAQGGTEAFF
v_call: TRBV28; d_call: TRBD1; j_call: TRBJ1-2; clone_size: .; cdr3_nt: TGTGCCAGCAGTTCCTACGGACAGGGGGCAAAATGGGGCTACACCTTC; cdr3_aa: CASSSYGQGAKWGYTF
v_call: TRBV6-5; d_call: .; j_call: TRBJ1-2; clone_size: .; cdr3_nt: TGTGCCAGCAGTTCAGACAGGAGGGGCTACACCTTC; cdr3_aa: CASSSDRRGYTF
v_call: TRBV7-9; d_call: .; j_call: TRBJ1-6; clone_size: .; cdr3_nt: TGTGCCAGCAGTGGGGGGGACGGTTCACCCCTCCACTTT; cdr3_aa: CASSGGDGSPLHF
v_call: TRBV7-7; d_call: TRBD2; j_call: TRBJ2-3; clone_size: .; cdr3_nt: TGTGCCAGCTCCGCGGCGGGAGGGCCGGGGGGCACAGATACGCAGTATTTT; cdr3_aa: CASSAAGGPGGTDTQYF
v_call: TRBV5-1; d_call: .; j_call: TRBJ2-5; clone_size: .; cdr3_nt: TGCGCCAGCAGCTCCCTAAAGGAGGGGCAAGAGACCCAGTACTTC; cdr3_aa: CASSSLKEGQETQYF
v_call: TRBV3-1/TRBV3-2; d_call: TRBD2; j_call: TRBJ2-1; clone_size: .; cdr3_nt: TGTGCCAGCAGCCAAGGACTAGCGGGAGCCTCCTTTAACCATGAGCAGTTCTTC; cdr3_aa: CASSQGLAGASFNHEQFF
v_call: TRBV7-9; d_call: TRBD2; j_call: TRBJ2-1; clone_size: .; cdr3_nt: TGTGCCAGCAGCTTAGCGCATGGTAGCGGGAGGCTCGATGAGCAGTTCTTC; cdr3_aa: CASSLAHGSGRLDEQFF
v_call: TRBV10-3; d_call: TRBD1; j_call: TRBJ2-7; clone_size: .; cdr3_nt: TGTGCCATCAAGGGGACAGGCGACAGGGAGCAGTACTTC; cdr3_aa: CAIKGTGDREQYF
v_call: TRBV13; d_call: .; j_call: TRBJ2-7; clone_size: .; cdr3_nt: TGTGCCAGCAGCTTAGGTGGCCTACCCTACGAGCAGTACTTC; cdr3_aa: CASSLGGLPYEQYF
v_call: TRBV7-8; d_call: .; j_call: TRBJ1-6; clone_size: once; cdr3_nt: TGTGCCAGCAGCCTTTCTGCCAGGGGCTCCTATAATTCACCCCTCCACTTT; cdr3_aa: CASSLSARGSYNSPLHF
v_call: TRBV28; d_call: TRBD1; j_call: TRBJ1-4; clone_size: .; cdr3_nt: TGTGCCAGCAGGAGCCCCGGGACAGGGCATGAAAAACTGTTTTTT; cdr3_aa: CASRSPGTGHEKLFF
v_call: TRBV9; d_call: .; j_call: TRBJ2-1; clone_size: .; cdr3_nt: TGTGCCAGCAGCGTAGAACCGGGGCTAGGCCGATACAATGAGCAGTTCTTC; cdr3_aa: CASSVEPGLGRYNEQFF
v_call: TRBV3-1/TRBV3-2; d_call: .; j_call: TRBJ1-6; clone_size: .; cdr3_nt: TGTGCCAGCAGCCAGACCAATTCACCCCTCCACTTT; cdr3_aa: CASSQTNSPLHF
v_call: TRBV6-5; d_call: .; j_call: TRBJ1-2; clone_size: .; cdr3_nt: TGTGCCAGCAGTTACTCCGGGGCAGCGAGCTATGGCTACACCTTC; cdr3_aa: CASSYSGAASYGYTF
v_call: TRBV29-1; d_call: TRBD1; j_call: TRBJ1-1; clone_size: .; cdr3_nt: TGCAGCGCCCGGACAGGGGGCGGCACTGAAGCTTTCTTT; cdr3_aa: CSARTGGGTEAFF
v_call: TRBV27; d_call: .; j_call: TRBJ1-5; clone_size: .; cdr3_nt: TGTGCCAGCAGTTGGCGGCAGTCCAGCAATCAGCCCCAGCATTTT; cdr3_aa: CASSWRQSSNQPQHF
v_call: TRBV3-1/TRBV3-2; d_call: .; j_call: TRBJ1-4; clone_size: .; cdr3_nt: TGTGCCAGCAGCCCCCCAGACACAGCAACTAATGAAAAACTGTTTTTT; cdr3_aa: CASSPPDTATNEKLFF
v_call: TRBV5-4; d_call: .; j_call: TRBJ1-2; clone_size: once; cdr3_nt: TGTGCCAGCAGCTTTTCTGAGGGGCGCCCTTTTGGCTACACCTTC; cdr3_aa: CASSFSEGRPFGYTF
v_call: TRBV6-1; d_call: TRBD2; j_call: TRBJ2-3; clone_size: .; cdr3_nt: TGTGCCAGCAGTGAACTAGCGGGAGCGGCAGATACGCAGTATTTT; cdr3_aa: CASSELAGAADTQYF
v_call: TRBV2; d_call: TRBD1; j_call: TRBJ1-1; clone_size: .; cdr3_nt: TGTGCCAGCAAGGCAACAGGGGCCCCCATGAACACTGAAGCTTTCTTT; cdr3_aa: CASKATGAPMNTEAFF
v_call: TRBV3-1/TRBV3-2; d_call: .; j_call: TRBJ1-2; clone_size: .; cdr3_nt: TGTGCCAGCAGCCAAGGGGGCTATGGCTACACCTTC; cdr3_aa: CASSQGGYGYTF
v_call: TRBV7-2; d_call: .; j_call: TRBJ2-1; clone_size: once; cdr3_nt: TGTGCCAGCAGCTTAGACACTATCCCAACCAATGAGCAGTTCTTC; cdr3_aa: CASSLDTIPTNEQFF
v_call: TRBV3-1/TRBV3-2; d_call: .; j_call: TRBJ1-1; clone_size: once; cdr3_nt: TGTGCCAGCAGCGATGGAGGTATAGGGGAGAACACTGAAGCTTTCTTT; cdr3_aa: CASSDGGIGENTEAFF
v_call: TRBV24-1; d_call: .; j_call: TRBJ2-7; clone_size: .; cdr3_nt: TGTGCCACTTCAGCCGGCAGCCACTCCTACGAGCAGTACTTC; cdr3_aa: CATSAGSHSYEQYF
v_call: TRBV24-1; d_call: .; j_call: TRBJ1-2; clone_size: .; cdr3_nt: TGTGCCACCAGTGATCCGCTCTGGGGGGGCTACACCTTC; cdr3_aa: CATSDPLWGGYTF
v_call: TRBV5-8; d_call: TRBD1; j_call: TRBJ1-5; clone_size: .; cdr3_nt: TGTGCCAGCAGCTTGGCCTACAACAGGGGGCAGCCCCAGCATTTT; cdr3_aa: CASSLAYNRGQPQHF
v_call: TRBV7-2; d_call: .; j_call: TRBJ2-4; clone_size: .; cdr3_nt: TGTGCCAGCAGCCGAGGGGACATTCAGTACTTC; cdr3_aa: CASSRGDIQYF
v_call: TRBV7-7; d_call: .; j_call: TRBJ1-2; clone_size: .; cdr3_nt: TGTGCCAGCAGCTTAGTAGACAGTTCTAACTATGGCTACACCTTC; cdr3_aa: CASSLVDSSNYGYTF
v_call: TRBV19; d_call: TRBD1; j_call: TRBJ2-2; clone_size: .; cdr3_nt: TGTGCCAGTAGTTACGGACAGGGGATAAACACCGGGGAGCTGTTTTTT; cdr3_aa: CASSYGQGINTGELFF